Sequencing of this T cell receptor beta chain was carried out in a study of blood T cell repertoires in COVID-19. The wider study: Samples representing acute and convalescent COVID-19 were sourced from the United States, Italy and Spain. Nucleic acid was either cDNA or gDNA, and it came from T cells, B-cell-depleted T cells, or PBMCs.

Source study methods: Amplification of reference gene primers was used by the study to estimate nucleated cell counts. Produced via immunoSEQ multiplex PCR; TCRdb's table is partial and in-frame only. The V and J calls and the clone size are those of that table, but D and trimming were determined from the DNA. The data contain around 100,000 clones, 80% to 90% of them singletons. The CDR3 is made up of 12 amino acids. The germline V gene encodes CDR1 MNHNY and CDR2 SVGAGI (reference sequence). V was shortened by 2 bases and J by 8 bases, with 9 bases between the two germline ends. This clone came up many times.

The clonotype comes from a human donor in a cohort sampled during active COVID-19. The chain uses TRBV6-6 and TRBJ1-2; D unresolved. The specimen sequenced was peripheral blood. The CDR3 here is CASSYVAGGYTF. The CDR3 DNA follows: TGTGCCAGCAGTTACGTAGCTGGAGGCTACACCTTC.